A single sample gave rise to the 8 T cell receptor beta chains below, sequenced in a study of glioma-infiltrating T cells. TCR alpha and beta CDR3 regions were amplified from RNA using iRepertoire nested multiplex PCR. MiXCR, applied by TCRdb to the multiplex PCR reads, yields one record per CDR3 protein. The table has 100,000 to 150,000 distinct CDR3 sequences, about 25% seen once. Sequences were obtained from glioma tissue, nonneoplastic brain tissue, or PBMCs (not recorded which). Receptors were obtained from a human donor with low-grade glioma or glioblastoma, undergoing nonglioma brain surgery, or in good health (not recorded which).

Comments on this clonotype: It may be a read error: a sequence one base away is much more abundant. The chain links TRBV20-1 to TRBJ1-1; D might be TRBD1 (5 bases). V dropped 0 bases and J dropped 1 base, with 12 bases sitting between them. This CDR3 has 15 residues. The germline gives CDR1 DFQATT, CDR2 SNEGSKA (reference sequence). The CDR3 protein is CSARDSGGSNTEAFF. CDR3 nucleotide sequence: TGCAGTGCTAGAGATTCTGGGGGTTCGAACACTGAAGCTTTCTTT.

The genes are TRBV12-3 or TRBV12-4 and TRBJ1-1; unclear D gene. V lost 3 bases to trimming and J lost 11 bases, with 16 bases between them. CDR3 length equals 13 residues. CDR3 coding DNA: TGTGCCAGCAGTTTCTCAGACGCCGGCGATGCTTTCTTT. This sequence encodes CASSFSDAGDAFF.

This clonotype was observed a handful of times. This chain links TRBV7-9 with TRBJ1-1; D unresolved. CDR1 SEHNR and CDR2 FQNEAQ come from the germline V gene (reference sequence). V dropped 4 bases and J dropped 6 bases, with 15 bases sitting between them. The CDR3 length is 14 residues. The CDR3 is CASSSGIPNPEAFF. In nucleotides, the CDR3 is TGTGCCAGCAGCTCCGGGATCCCTAACCCTGAAGCTTTCTTT.

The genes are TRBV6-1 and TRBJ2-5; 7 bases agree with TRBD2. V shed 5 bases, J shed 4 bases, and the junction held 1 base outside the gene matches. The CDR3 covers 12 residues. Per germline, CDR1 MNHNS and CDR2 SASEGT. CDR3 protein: CASSRLAETQYF. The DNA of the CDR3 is TGTGCCAGCAGTCGACTAGCAGAGACCCAGTACTTC.

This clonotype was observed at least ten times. In DNA form, the CDR3 reads TGTGCCAGCAGTTACAGGGGTAGAAGCACAGATACGCAGTATTTT. It encodes CASSYRGRSTDTQYF. The chain has TRBV6-6 and TRBJ2-3; the D gene is possibly TRBD1 (5 bases). Trimming pared 2 bases from V and 0 bases from J, leaving 9 bases between. Germline V gene lookup returns CDR1 MNHNY and CDR2 SVGAGI (reference sequence). The CDR3 is 15 amino acids.

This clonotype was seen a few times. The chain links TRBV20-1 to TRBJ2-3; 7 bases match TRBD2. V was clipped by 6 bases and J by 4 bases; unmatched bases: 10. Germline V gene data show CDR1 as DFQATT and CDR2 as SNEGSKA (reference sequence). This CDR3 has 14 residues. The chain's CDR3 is CSATDPGGADTQYF. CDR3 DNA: TGCAGTGCCACTGACCCGGGGGGTGCAGATACGCAGTATTTT.

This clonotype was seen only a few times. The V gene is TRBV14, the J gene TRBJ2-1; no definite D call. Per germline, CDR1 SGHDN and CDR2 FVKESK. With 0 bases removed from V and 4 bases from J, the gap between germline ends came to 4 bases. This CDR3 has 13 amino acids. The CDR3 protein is CASSQDRYNEQFF. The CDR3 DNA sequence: TGTGCCAGCAGCCAAGACAGATACAATGAGCAGTTCTTC.

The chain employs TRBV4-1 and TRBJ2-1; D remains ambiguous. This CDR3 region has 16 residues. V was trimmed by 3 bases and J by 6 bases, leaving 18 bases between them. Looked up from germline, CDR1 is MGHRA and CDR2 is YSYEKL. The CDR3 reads CASSQGSSISINEQFF. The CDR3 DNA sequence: TGCGCCAGCAGCCAGGGTAGTTCCATCTCAATCAATGAGCAGTTCTTC.